This TCR beta chain was retrieved from a study of post-analysis software for immune sequencing data. General observations from the study: Elevated frequency relative to controls characterized roughly 5 TRBV segments in patients, TRBV5-6, TRBV5-1 and TRBV20-1 among them. Significantly lower normalized Chao1 diversity was found in patients with multiple sclerosis relative to controls.

The CDR3 spans 16 residues. CDR1 is SGHVS and CDR2 is FQNEAQ in the germline V gene. J was trimmed by 2 bases and V by 3 bases; bases with no gene match: 8. Prepared libraries of TCR beta cDNA carried unique molecular identifiers. A single record per CDR3 protein comes from TCRdb applying MiXCR to the PCR reads. The sample lists about 770,000 distinct CDR3 sequences; around 42% were seen once. This clonotype occurred a few times. Its antigen remains unidentified. The sequenced sample was blood. The sequence was collected from a girl aged 10 to 17 with multiple sclerosis. The rearrangement uses TRBV7-8 and TRBJ2-3, with TRBD2 matching 7 bases. The CDR3: CASSFRLAVTTDTQYF. The CDR3 coding sequence is TGTGCCAGCAGCTTTCGACTAGCAGTCACCACAGATACGCAGTATTTT.